This T cell receptor beta chain was recorded in a study of neurological immune-mediated disorders. TCRdb reprocessed the 5' RACE reads with MiXCR, giving one entry per CDR3 protein. Of around 48,000 distinct CDR3 sequences listed, approximately 10% are singletons. Germline lookup yields CDR1 MNHEY and CDR2 SVGAGI. The germline V and J ends were trimmed by 2 bases and 7 bases, with 11 bases remaining between them. The CDR3 length is 14 residues. Ten or more counts support this clonotype. The genes are TRBV6-5 and TRBJ1-4; tentative D call: TRBD1 (5 bases). Input material: PBMCs. The sequence was collected from a woman in her thirties or forties with HTLV-1-associated myelopathy (HAM/TSP). This CDR3 reads CASSYGRRGEKLFF. CDR3 nucleotide sequence: TGTGCCAGCAGTTACGGGCGGAGGGGTGAAAAACTGTTTTTT.